These 17 T cell receptor beta chains originate from one sample sequenced in a study of T cell responses to AZD1222 COVID-19 vaccine (TCRdb year 2021). The library came from the immunoSEQ multiplex PCR assay. Imported from immuneACCESS, the table was reduced by TCRdb to in-frame sequences with V and J called. These copies leave out some clones; in studies compared against another copy, an unresolved V gene accounts for under half, and the cause of the remainder is not known. Present in this sample are around 56,000 clones, roughly nine tenths of which were seen just once. The top ten hold about 15% of the sample. The time point label for this specimen denotes: about 28 days (+/-7) after the second vaccine dose. The source was peripheral blood, collected 28 days after the second AZD1222 dose. The receptors stem from an adult who received the AZD1222 COVID-19 vaccine.

The V and J genes are TRBV7-2 and TRBJ2-2; D is possibly TRBD2 (6 bases). This CDR3 is 17 amino acids long. V was cut by 2 bases and J by 5 bases, with 18 bases left in between. Germline V gene data show CDR1 as SGHTA and CDR2 as FQGNSA. The CDR3 here is CASSLMYGLATTGELFF. Written as DNA, the CDR3 is TGTGCCAGCAGCTTAATGTACGGGCTAGCGACAACCGGGGAGCTGTTTTTT. Based on the CDR3 plus reference TRBV7-2 and TRBJ2-2, the full variable domain is GAGVSQSPSNKVTEKGKDVELRCDPISGHTALYWYRQSLGQGLEFLIYFQGNSAPDKSGLPSDRFSAERTGGSVSTLTIQRTQQEDSAVYLCASSLMYGLATTGELFFGEGSRLTVL.

This sequence joins TRBV19 and TRBJ2-7, with D possibly TRBD2 on 6 matching bases. The length of the CDR3 is 15 residues. The V end lost 1 base, the J end lost 0 bases, and 10 bases lay between the germline ends. CDR1 is LNHDA, CDR2 SQIVND, per germline (reference sequence). CDR3 sequence reads: CASSIVDGSSYEQYF. CDR3 sequence (DNA): TGTGCCAGTAGTATAGTGGACGGGAGCTCCTACGAGCAGTACTTC. The whole variable domain, remainder taken from reference TRBV19 and TRBJ2-7, is DGGITQSPKYLFRKEGQNVTLSCEQNLNHDAMYWYRQDPGQGLRLIYYSQIVNDFQKGDIAEGYSVSREKKESFPLTVTSAQKNPTAFYLCASSIVDGSSYEQYFGPGTRLTVT.

The V and J genes are TRBV7-6 and TRBJ2-2; D possibly corresponds to TRBD2 (6 bases). Germline CDR1 SGHVS, CDR2 FNYEAQ. Trimming pared 3 bases from V and 7 bases from J, leaving 15 bases between. The length of the CDR3 is 15 residues. As DNA, the CDR3 is TGTGCCAGCAGCTTCGTCGGGAGCCGGGACGGGGAGCTGTTTTTT. Its protein is CASSFVGSRDGELFF.

The chain combines TRBV6-5 with TRBJ1-2; D is possibly TRBD1 (5 bases). Germline CDR1 and CDR2: MNHEY and SVGAGI. This CDR3 is built from 16 residues. V lost 2 bases and J lost 1, with 14 bases in between. The chain's CDR3 is CASSYGRAVFNYGYTF. The CDR3 region has the DNA TGTGCCAGCAGTTACGGCAGGGCCGTGTTTAACTATGGCTACACCTTC.

The chain uses TRBV20-1 and TRBJ2-3; possible D gene TRBD1, 5 bases. This CDR3 contains 11 residues. V was trimmed by 7 bases and J by 4 bases, leaving 9 bases between them. Germline-derived CDR1 and CDR2 are DFQATT and SNEGSKA (reference sequence). In DNA, the CDR3 is TGCAGTGTTCAGGGCCCAGATACGCAGTATTTT. Its translation: CSVQGPDTQYF.

The chain combines TRBV13 with TRBJ1-4; tentative D call: TRBD1 (5 bases). V was shortened by 5 bases and J by 7 bases, with 17 bases between the two germline ends. This CDR3 spans 15 amino acids. Germline V CDR1 and CDR2: PRHDT, FYEKMQ (reference sequence). CDR3 sequence reads: CASSRSGVGSEKLFF. As DNA, the CDR3 is TGTGCCAGCAGCCGGTCGGGGGTCGGTAGTGAAAAACTGTTTTTT.

This clone was observed a few times. The chain joins TRBV4-1 to TRBJ2-1; TRBD2 agrees at 13 bases. Trimming removed 1 base from V and 9 bases from J; junction bases left unmatched: 3. Germline CDR1 reads MGHRA; CDR2 reads YSYEKL. This CDR3 comprises 15 residues. Here the CDR3 DNA reads TGCGCCAGCAGCCAAGGGACTAGCGGGAGAAGTGAGCAGTTCTTC. Protein sequence: CASSQGTSGRSEQFF.

V gene TRBV6-5 combines with J gene TRBJ2-7, with 8 bases lining up with TRBD1. Trimming removed 4 bases from V and 4 bases from J; junction bases left unmatched: 9. This CDR3 region has 15 residues. The germline gives CDR1 MNHEY, CDR2 SVGAGI. CDR3 DNA sequence: TGTGCCAGCAGTTTCTCCTGGACAGGGTCTTACGAGCAGTACTTC. Translation: CASSFSWTGSYEQYF.

The chain couples TRBV4-1 to TRBJ2-1, with 14 bases lining up with TRBD2. The V gene end was trimmed by 1 base and the J gene end by 7 bases; junction bases not matched to a gene: 3. This CDR3 spans 16 amino acids. CDR1 MGHRA and CDR2 YSYEKL come from the germline V gene. The CDR3 is CASSQGLAGGRNEQFF. DNA for the CDR3: TGCGCCAGCAGCCAAGGACTAGCGGGAGGGCGGAATGAGCAGTTCTTC.

The chain carries TRBV9 and TRBJ1-4; D not resolved. The V end lost 0 bases, the J end lost 6 bases, and 9 bases lay between the germline ends. The CDR3 runs 14 residues. Germline CDR1 reads SGDLS; CDR2 reads YYNGEE. CDR3 sequence reads: CASSVGTADEKLFF. The DNA of the CDR3 is TGTGCCAGCAGCGTAGGGACCGCAGATGAAAAACTGTTTTTT.

This chain joins TRBV7-2 and TRBJ2-3; D gene unclear. V was pared by 3 bases and J by 3 bases, with 7 bases between. The CDR3 has 13 amino acids. Germline V gene sequence: CDR1 SGHTA, CDR2 FQGNSA. The DNA of the CDR3 is TGTGCCAGCAGCTTTTTCCCGACAGATACGCAGTATTTT. Translated: CASSFFPTDTQYF. Combining the CDR3 with reference TRBV7-2 and TRBJ2-3 gives the whole variable domain GAGVSQSPSNKVTEKGKDVELRCDPISGHTALYWYRQSLGQGLEFLIYFQGNSAPDKSGLPSDRFSAERTGGSVSTLTIQRTQQEDSAVYLCASSFFPTDTQYFGPGTRLTVL.

This chain joins TRBV12-5 and TRBJ1-2; 7 positions agree with TRBD1. The CDR3 extends over 14 amino acids. Losses at the gene ends were 1 base for V and 8 bases for J; bases not matched to a gene: 7. Per the germline V gene, CDR1 is LGHNT and CDR2 is FRNRAP. CDR3 residues: CASGLGQGSGGYTF. The CDR3 DNA reads TGTGCTAGTGGTTTGGGACAGGGTTCTGGAGGCTACACCTTC.

This chain connects TRBV5-4 to TRBJ1-6; D is unclear. Germline-derived CDR1 and CDR2 are SGHNT and YYREEE (reference sequence). V lost 0 bases, J lost 10 bases, and 8 bases lay in between. This CDR3 has 13 amino acids. This CDR3 is CASSLELGSPLHF. For the CDR3, the DNA is TGTGCCAGCAGCTTGGAACTGGGGTCACCCCTCCACTTT.

Only one count was recorded for this clone. The CDR3 DNA is TGTGCCAGCAGCTTAGGGGACACCGGGATCTATGGCTACACCTTC. It codes for CASSLGDTGIYGYTF. The rearrangement links TRBV7-9 to TRBJ1-2, with D possibly TRBD1 on 6 matching bases. The CDR3 spans 15 residues. V was shortened by 1 base and J by 4 bases, with 13 bases between the two germline ends. The germline V gene has CDR1 SEHNR and CDR2 FQNEAQ (reference sequence).

The chain combines TRBV24-1 with TRBJ1-1; the D is unclear. V was cut by 9 bases and J by 3 bases, with 16 bases left in between. The CDR3 sequence is 14 residues long. The V gene's germline CDR1 is KGHDR and CDR2 SFDVKD. The CDR3 protein is CATRGGGGDTEAFF. CDR3 DNA: TGTGCCACCCGAGGTGGCGGCGGGGACACTGAAGCTTTCTTT.

The chain has TRBV7-2 and TRBJ2-3; TRBD2 agrees at 14 bases. The CDR3 runs to 19 residues. V lost 4 bases, J lost 4 bases, and 13 bases stayed unmatched. The germline V gene has CDR1 SGHTA and CDR2 FQGNSA. The CDR3 reads CASSSNVGLAGVGPDTQYF. The CDR3 region has the DNA TGTGCCAGCAGCTCAAACGTGGGACTAGCGGGAGTCGGGCCAGATACGCAGTATTTT. Supplemented by reference TRBV7-2 and TRBJ2-3, the full variable domain reads GAGVSQSPSNKVTEKGKDVELRCDPISGHTALYWYRQSLGQGLEFLIYFQGNSAPDKSGLPSDRFSAERTGGSVSTLTIQRTQQEDSAVYLCASSSNVGLAGVGPDTQYFGPGTRLTVL.

Only one count was recorded for this clone. The chain uses TRBV12-3 or TRBV12-4 and TRBJ1-5; D remains ambiguous. The CDR3 spans 12 residues. V lost 3 bases and J lost 6, with 6 bases in between. The CDR3 spells CASSFGPQPQHF. The CDR3, as DNA: TGTGCCAGCAGTTTCGGCCCTCAGCCCCAGCATTTT.